The next 23 T cell receptor beta chains were all read from a single sample in a study of breast tumors, draining lymph nodes, adjacent tissues. From the multiplex PCR reads, TCRdb called clonotypes with MiXCR, one entry per CDR3 protein. The repertoire holds 200,000 to 300,000 distinct CDR3 sequences, with 30% as singletons. Samples came from axillary lymph nodes draining the breast cancer. Sequences were obtained from axillary lymph node tissue. The receptors were sampled from a female donor with breast cancer. Some clones in this sample may be carry-over from other donors' samples.

In regard to this clonotype: A read error may be the cause here, since a much bigger clone is one base away. V and J are TRBV6-5 and TRBJ1-4; D not resolved. The germline V gene encodes CDR1 MNHEY and CDR2 SVGAGI. The CDR3 has 15 residues. Trimming removed 5 bases from V and 0 bases from J, with 10 bases in between. The CDR3 DNA reads TGTGCCAGCAGTCCGTCCCATCCAACTAATGAAAAACTGTTTTTT. Encoded protein: CASSPSHPTNEKLFF.

This clonotype came up many times. This rearrangement joins TRBV20-1 to TRBJ2-7; no clear D. The CDR3 length is 15 residues. The V gene's germline CDR1 is DFQATT and CDR2 SNEGSKA (reference sequence). Trimming stripped 4 bases from V and 0 bases from J, with 16 bases between. Here the CDR3 reads CSAKDGRSSSYEQYF. The CDR3 nucleotides read TGCAGTGCTAAAGACGGCAGGAGTAGCTCCTACGAGCAGTACTTC.

Remarks on this clonotype: A much more abundant neighbour one base away suggests this may be a read error. This rearrangement joins TRBV6-5 to TRBJ2-7; D is possibly TRBD1 (5 bases). Germline V gene sequence: CDR1 MNHEY, CDR2 SVGAGI. The CDR3 extends over 13 amino acids. V lost 9 bases, J lost 1 base, and 13 bases lay in between. CDR3: CASRRTTSYEQYF. The CDR3, as DNA: TGTGCCAGTCGACGGACAACGTCCTACGAGCAGTACTTC.

The gene calls are TRBV7-9 and TRBJ2-6, with TRBD2 matching 9 bases. The germline V gene encodes CDR1 SEHNR and CDR2 FQNEAQ (reference sequence). This CDR3 comprises 19 residues. V was pared by 3 bases and J by 0 bases, with 9 bases of the junction left unmatched. As DNA, the CDR3 is TGTGCCAGCAGCTTTGGGCTAGCGGGAATGGGCTCTGGGGCCAACGTCCTGACTTTC. Its translation is CASSFGLAGMGSGANVLTF.

With regard to this clonotype: It may be a read error: a sequence one base away is much more abundant. The chain recombines TRBV7-2 with TRBJ2-6, with 7 bases identical to TRBD2. This CDR3 is built from 15 residues. J was trimmed by 3 bases and V by 11 bases; bases with no gene match: 10. CDR1 is SGHTA, CDR2 FQGNSA, per germline. The CDR3 sequence: CAWNEVAGGANVLTF. In DNA form, the CDR3 reads TGTGCCTGGAATGAGGTAGCGGGTGGGGCCAACGTCCTGACTTTC.

The chain employs TRBV3-2 and TRBJ2-5; TRBD1 is the table's D call and was not checked against the DNA. TRBV3-2 counts as a pseudogene. CDR3 size: 17 residues. In DNA form, the CDR3 reads TGTGCCGGCAGCCACAGTGTGCGGGGGTTGGATCGAGAGACCCAGTACTTC. Translating it yields CAGSHSVRGLDRETQYF.

The genes are TRBV11-1 and TRBJ1-5; D is possibly TRBD1 (5 bases). The V end lost 1 base, the J end lost 14 bases, and 21 bases lay between the germline ends. CDR1 is SGHAT, CDR2 FQDESV, per germline (reference sequence). The CDR3 runs 15 residues. The CDR3 sequence: CASSLGGPWGTYEHF. The CDR3 DNA sequence: TGTGCCAGCAGCTTAGGGGGCCCCTGGGGCACCTACGAGCATTTT.

At least ten counts were recorded for this clonotype. This chain connects TRBV28 to TRBJ1-2; D is undetermined. The V gene lost 6 bases and the J gene lost 8 bases, with 16 bases spanning the gap. The CDR3 sequence is 13 residues long. The germline CDR1 and CDR2 sequences are MDHEN and SYDVKM. CDR3 sequence reads: CASSQQPGWGYTF. In DNA form, the CDR3 reads TGTGCCAGCAGCCAGCAGCCGGGGTGGGGCTACACCTTC.

This chain links TRBV11-2 with TRBJ2-6; D perhaps matches TRBD2 (6 bases). Looked up from germline, CDR1 is SGHAT and CDR2 is FQNNGV. V was clipped by 3 bases and J by 12 bases, with 12 bases between them. The CDR3 extends over 13 amino acids. CDR3 in DNA: TGTGCCAGCAGCTTGGGCGGGGCTACCGTCCTGACTTTC. Translation: CASSLGGATVLTF.

The chain is built from TRBV9 and TRBJ1-1; no firm D call. Trimming left V 0 bases short and J 0 bases short, with 9 bases between. The CDR3 totals 15 residues. Germline V gives CDR1 SGDLS, CDR2 YYNGEE. This CDR3 reads CASSVELDMNTEAFF. The CDR3 DNA follows: TGTGCCAGCAGCGTAGAACTCGACATGAACACTGAAGCTTTCTTT.

This clonotype was picked up a small number of times. A clone one base away is much larger, so this may be a read error. This chain uses TRBV20-1 with TRBJ2-3; D perhaps matches TRBD2 (6 bases). Germline values: CDR1 DFQATT, CDR2 SNEGSKA (reference sequence). This CDR3 contains 16 residues. V lost 0 bases and J lost 2, with 15 bases in between. CDR3 sequence reads: CSARDVSGEATDTQYF. The CDR3 DNA reads as TGCAGTGCTAGAGATGTGTCGGGGGAAGCCACAGATACGCAGTATTTT.

This clonotype appeared many times. V usage is TRBV7-2 and J usage is TRBJ2-7, with D perhaps TRBD2 (6 bases). The CDR3 has 13 amino acids. V was shortened by 5 bases and J by 3 bases, with 11 bases between the two germline ends. Germline V CDR1 and CDR2: SGHTA, FQGNSA. The CDR3 region has the DNA TGTGCCAGCAGCCGCGAGCGGGTCTACGAGCAGTACTTC. Translating gives CASSRERVYEQYF.

This clonotype has at least ten counts. The CDR3 region is CASSPTVPGRGYTF. The CDR3 coding sequence is TGTGCCAGTAGTCCGACAGTACCGGGGAGAGGCTACACCTTC. The V and J genes are TRBV19 and TRBJ1-2, with D possibly being TRBD1 (5 bases). Trimming took off 5 bases at V and 8 bases at J, with 18 bases between the two ends. The CDR3 is 14 amino acids. Germline values: CDR1 LNHDA, CDR2 SQIVND (reference sequence).

In this sample, this clonotype turned up many times. This chain links TRBV20-1 with TRBJ1-6, with D possibly being TRBD1 (5 bases). CDR1 is DFQATT, CDR2 SNEGSKA, per germline (reference sequence). There are 15 residues in the CDR3. V lost 3 bases to trimming and J lost 7 bases, with 16 bases between them. DNA for the CDR3: TGCAGTGCTAGTTCTGGGGCAGGTGGGAATTCACCCCTCCACTTT. Its protein is CSASSGAGGNSPLHF.

In the case of this clonotype: A much larger clone lies a single base off, so this may be a read error. This chain links TRBV5-4 with TRBJ2-5; perhaps TRBD1 as D (5 bases). Trimming shortened V by 2 bases and J by 3 bases, and 11 bases separated the two germline ends. Germline-derived CDR1 and CDR2 are SGHNT and YYREEE (reference sequence). CDR3 size: 14 residues. CDR3 amino acids: CASSFPDTEETQYF. The DNA for the CDR3 is TGTGCCAGCAGCTTCCCGGACACGGAAGAGACCCAGTACTTC.

The rearrangement joins TRBV14 to TRBJ2-6, with 9 bases lining up with TRBD2. The CDR3 contains 18 residues. V shed 7 bases, J shed 4 bases, and the junction held 14 bases outside the gene matches. The germline CDR1 and CDR2 sequences are SGHDN and FVKESK. The CDR3 sequence is CASTPAELREGGANVLTF. The CDR3 DNA is TGTGCCAGCACCCCCGCAGAACTGCGGGAGGGAGGGGCCAACGTCCTGACTTTC.

This clonotype was detected ten times or more. The CDR3 nucleotides are TGTGCCAGCGATCGGGGCGCGGGGTACAATGAGCAGTTCTTC. Translated, it gives CASDRGAGYNEQFF. The V gene is TRBV12-3 or TRBV12-4, the J gene TRBJ2-1; TRBD2 is a possible D gene (6 bases). With 8 bases removed from V and 4 bases from J, the gap between germline ends came to 15 bases. The CDR3 extends over 14 amino acids.

At least ten counts were recorded for this clonotype. This sequence joins TRBV4-1 and TRBJ2-2, with 14 bases lining up with TRBD2. V gave up 2 bases and J gave up 5 bases; unmatched junction bases: 4. The CDR3 runs 17 residues. Germline V lookup: CDR1 MGHRA, CDR2 YSYEKL. CDR3 nucleotides: TGCGCCAGCAGCCAACGACTAGCGGGAGGGCCGACCGGGGAGCTGTTTTTT. Amino acid sequence: CASSQRLAGGPTGELFF.

This clonotype was picked up many times. The V gene is TRBV25-1, the J gene TRBJ1-2, with D uncertain. The germline V and J ends were trimmed by 4 bases and 4 bases, with 10 bases remaining between them. The CDR3 runs to 13 residues. Germline V gene lookup returns CDR1 MGHDK and CDR2 SYGVNS. CDR3 protein: CASSAPQTYGYTF. The DNA of the CDR3 is TGTGCCAGCAGTGCCCCCCAAACCTATGGCTACACCTTC.

Many counts were recorded for this clonotype. This sequence joins TRBV29-1 and TRBJ2-1; possible D gene TRBD2, 6 bases. Trimming took 3 bases from V and 9 from J, leaving 9 bases between them. The CDR3 covers 11 residues. Looked up from germline, CDR1 is SQVTM and CDR2 is ANQGSEA. The CDR3 spells CSVEGGGEQFF. For the CDR3, the DNA is TGCAGCGTTGAGGGGGGAGGTGAGCAGTTCTTC.

This clonotype was counted ten times or more. The gene calls are TRBV11-2 and TRBJ2-2; D is unclear. This CDR3 has 12 residues. Germline CDR1 reads SGHAT; CDR2 reads FQNNGV. With 2 bases removed from V and 7 bases from J, the gap between germline ends came to 5 bases. CDR3 nucleotides: TGTGCCAGCAGCTTAAAGGACGGGGAGCTGTTTTTT. This sequence encodes CASSLKDGELFF.

This clonotype came up many times. The chain uses TRBV10-3 and TRBJ2-7; 7 positions match TRBD2. Looked up from germline, CDR1 is ENHRY and CDR2 is SYGVKD. Unmatched junction bases numbered 8, after V lost 7 bases and J lost 5 bases. The CDR3 has 13 amino acids. CDR3 DNA: TGTGCCATCACTGCCGGGACTACCGACGAGCAGTACTTC. Amino acids: CAITAGTTDEQYF.

In the case of this clonotype: Being one base from a much bigger clone, this may be a read error. The gene calls are TRBV12-3 or TRBV12-4 and TRBJ2-3, with a possible D match to TRBD2 (6 bases). Trimming took off 3 bases at V and 7 bases at J, with 20 bases between the two ends. The CDR3 has 16 residues. CDR3 nucleotides: TGTGCCAGCAGTTTGTCTCTAGCGTTGGAGGGGAATACGCAGTATTTT. Its protein product is CASSLSLALEGNTQYF.